Following are 9 T cell receptor beta chains from one sample sequenced in a study of blood T cells in healthy people across ages (dated by TCRdb to between 2014 and 2017). Library preparation used 5' RACE. Sequenced on an Illumina HiSeq 2500. A second roughly 6 to 12 cycle PCR used a sample-barcoded 5' primer and a J-beta primer mix. TCRdb trimmed the raw reads at Q25, called clones with MiXCR and kept productive beta chains. Every CDR3 protein is listed once, alongside the most common genes and DNA of its rows. The sample table contains some 1.5 million distinct CDR3 sequences; only one count was recorded for approximately 28% of them. Of the sample, roughly 8.2% falls within the top ten clones. The source material was blood. These receptors originate from a woman in her twenties or thirties in good health.

This clonotype appeared a few times. This rearrangement joins TRBV12-3 or TRBV12-4 to TRBJ2-1, with 10 bases identical to TRBD2. V lost 4 bases, J lost 0 bases, and 9 bases stayed unmatched. The length of the CDR3 is 18 residues. The CDR3 DNA reads as TGTGCCAGCAGTTGGGGGACTAGCGCGATTCACTCCTACAATGAGCAGTTCTTC. It codes for CASSWGTSAIHSYNEQFF.

This clonotype was counted only a few times. The chain is built from TRBV6-2 or TRBV6-3 and TRBJ1-2, with 7 bases fitting TRBD1. With V trimmed by 2 bases and J by 5 bases, 11 bases remained unmatched. This CDR3 has 16 amino acids. The germline V gene encodes CDR1 MNHEY and CDR2 SVGEGT. The CDR3 region has the DNA TGTGCCAGCAGTTACCCGTCGGGACAGAAACTTTATGGCTACACCTTC. Translation gives CASSYPSGQKLYGYTF.

J is TRBJ2-1 and V is TRBV29-1, with 8 bases aligning to TRBD2. The trim removed 7 bases at V and 5 bases at J, leaving 10 bases unmatched. Germline V gene lookup returns CDR1 SQVTM and CDR2 ANQGSEA. The CDR3 totals 14 residues. The CDR3 DNA reads as TGCAGCGCCTCGACGAAACTAGCGGACAATGAGCAGTTCTTC. This sequence encodes CSASTKLADNEQFF.

The chain combines TRBV7-2 with TRBJ1-5; no reliable D call. V lost 1 base and J lost 1, with 8 bases in between. This CDR3 region has 15 residues. Looked up from germline, CDR1 is SGHTA and CDR2 is FQGNSA. The chain's CDR3 is CASSLERLSNQPQHF. The CDR3 DNA is TGTGCCAGCAGCTTAGAGCGGTTAAGCAATCAGCCCCAGCATTTT.

The chain has TRBV30 and TRBJ2-7; D remains ambiguous. V shed 2 bases and J shed 0 bases, with 11 bases lying between them. Germline values: CDR1 GTSNPN, CDR2 SVGIG (reference sequence). This CDR3 contains 14 residues. This chain's CDR3 is CAWSPNGDSYEQYF. DNA of the CDR3: TGTGCCTGGAGTCCAAACGGTGACTCCTACGAGCAGTACTTC.

This clonotype was picked up a small number of times. The germline gene is not matched at one end of the junction; a read error may be the cause. The genes are TRBV5-1 and TRBJ2-7; 11 bases agree with TRBD2. Germline CDR1 and CDR2: SGHRS and YFSETQ. CDR3 length: 15 amino acids. The CDR3 here is CASGLGGLAVYEQYF. The CDR3, as DNA: TGCGCCAGCGGCTTGGGGGGACTAGCGGTCTACGAGCAGTACTTC.

This clonotype was detected only a few times. J is TRBJ2-1 and V is TRBV6-2 or TRBV6-3; 14 bases agree with TRBD2. The V segment lost 0 bases and the J segment 12 bases; nucleotides outside the gene matches: 16. This CDR3 region has 19 residues. Germline V CDR1 and CDR2: MNHEY, SVGEGT. The CDR3 here is CASSYSGLAGVGVSVGQFF. The CDR3 nucleotides read TGTGCCAGCAGTTACTCGGGACTAGCGGGAGTTGGCGTTTCGGTAGGGCAGTTCTTC.

With respect to this clonotype: With a much larger clone just one base away, this may be a read error. The conserved phenylalanine or tryptophan normally closing the CDR3 is absent here, so this likely arose from a read error. The V gene is TRBV12-3 or TRBV12-4, the J gene TRBJ2-4, with a tentative D call TRBD2 (5 bases). The CDR3 covers 17 residues. V was clipped by 6 bases and J by 0 bases, with 18 bases between them. DNA of the CDR3: TGTGCCAGCAGCTCCGGATCGGGATTACTAGCCAAAAACATTCAGTACTGC. It translates to CASSSGSGLLAKNIQYC.

V usage is TRBV20-1 and J usage is TRBJ2-7; 15 bases fit TRBD2. The J call is uncertain, as TRBJ2-5 better fits the DNA end. The CDR3 extends over 16 amino acids. CDR1 and CDR2 from the germline V gene are DFQATT and SNEGSKA (reference sequence). The CDR3 spells CSAFGGLAGGGETQYF. The DNA of the CDR3 is TGCAGTGCTTTTGGAGGACTAGCGGGAGGGGGGGAGACCCAGTACTTC.